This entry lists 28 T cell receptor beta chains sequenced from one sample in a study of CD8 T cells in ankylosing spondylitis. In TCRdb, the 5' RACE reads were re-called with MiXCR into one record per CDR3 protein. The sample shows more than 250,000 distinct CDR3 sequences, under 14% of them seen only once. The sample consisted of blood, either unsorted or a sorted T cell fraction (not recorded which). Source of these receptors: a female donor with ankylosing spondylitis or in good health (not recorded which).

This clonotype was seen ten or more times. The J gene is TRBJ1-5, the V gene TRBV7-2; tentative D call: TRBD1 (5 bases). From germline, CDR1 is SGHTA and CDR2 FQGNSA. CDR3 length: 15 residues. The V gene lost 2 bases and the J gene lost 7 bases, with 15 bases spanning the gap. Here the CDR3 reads CASSLMTGKGQPQHF. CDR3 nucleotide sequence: TGTGCCAGCAGCTTAATGACGGGGAAGGGGCAGCCCCAGCATTTT.

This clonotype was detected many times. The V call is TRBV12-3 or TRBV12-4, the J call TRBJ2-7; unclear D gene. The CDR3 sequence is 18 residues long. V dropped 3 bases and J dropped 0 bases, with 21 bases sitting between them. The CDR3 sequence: CASSFISGSYSHSYEQYF. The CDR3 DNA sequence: TGTGCCAGCAGTTTTATTTCCGGGTCCTATTCCCACTCCTACGAGCAGTACTTC.

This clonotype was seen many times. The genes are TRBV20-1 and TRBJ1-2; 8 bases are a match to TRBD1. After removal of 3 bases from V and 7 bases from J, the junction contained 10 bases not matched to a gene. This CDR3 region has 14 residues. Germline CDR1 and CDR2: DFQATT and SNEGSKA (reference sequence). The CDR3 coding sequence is TGCAGTGCTAGGGACGGACAGGGAGTACTTGGCTACACCTTC. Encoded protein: CSARDGQGVLGYTF.

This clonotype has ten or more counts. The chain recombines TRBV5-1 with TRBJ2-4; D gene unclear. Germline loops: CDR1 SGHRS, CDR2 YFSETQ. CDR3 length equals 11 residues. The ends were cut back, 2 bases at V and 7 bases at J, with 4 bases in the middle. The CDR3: CASSLGNIQYF. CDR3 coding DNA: TGCGCCAGCAGCTTAGGGAACATTCAGTACTTC.

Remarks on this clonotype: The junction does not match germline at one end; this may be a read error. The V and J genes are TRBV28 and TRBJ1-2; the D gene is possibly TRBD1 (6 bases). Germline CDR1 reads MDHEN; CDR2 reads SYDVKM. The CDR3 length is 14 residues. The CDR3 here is CASSLTGRPYGDTF. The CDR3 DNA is TGTGCCAGCAGTTTAACAGGGCGGCCCTATGGCGACACCTTC.

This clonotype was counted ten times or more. The CDR3 DNA reads as TGTGCCAGCAGCTCACAGTTGGCGGGAGTCGATACGCAGTATTTT. It yields the protein CASSSQLAGVDTQYF. J is TRBJ2-3 and V is TRBV12-3 or TRBV12-4; 7 bases match TRBD2. Trimming at V came to 6 bases and at J to 6 bases, leaving 12 bases not matched to a gene. This CDR3 spans 15 amino acids.

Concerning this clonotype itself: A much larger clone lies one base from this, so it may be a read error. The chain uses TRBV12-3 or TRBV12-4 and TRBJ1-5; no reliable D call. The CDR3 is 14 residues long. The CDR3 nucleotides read TGTGCCAGAAGTTTAGCGTCTGGCACAGAGCCCCAGCATTTT. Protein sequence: CARSLASGTEPQHF.

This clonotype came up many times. As DNA, the CDR3 is TGCAGTGCTAGAGGACTAGCGAGTAAAGAGACCCAGTACTTC. Residues: CSARGLASKETQYF. V and J are TRBV20-1 and TRBJ2-5; the match to TRBD2 covers 8 bases. Unmatched junction bases numbered 4, after V lost 1 base and J lost 3 bases. The CDR3 sequence is 14 residues long. CDR1 and CDR2 (germline): DFQATT, SNEGSKA (reference sequence).

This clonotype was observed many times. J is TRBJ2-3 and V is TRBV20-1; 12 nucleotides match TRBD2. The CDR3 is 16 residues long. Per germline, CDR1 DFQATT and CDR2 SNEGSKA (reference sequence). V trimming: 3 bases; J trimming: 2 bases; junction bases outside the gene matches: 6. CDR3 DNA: TGCAGTGCTAGCAAGGGACTAGCGGGTTTCACAGATACGCAGTATTTT. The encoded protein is CSASKGLAGFTDTQYF.

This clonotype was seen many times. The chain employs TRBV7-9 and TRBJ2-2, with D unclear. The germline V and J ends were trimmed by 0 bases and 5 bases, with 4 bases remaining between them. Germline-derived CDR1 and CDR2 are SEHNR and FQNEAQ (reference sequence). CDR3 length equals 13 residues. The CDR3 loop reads CASSLAITGELFF. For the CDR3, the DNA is TGTGCCAGCAGCTTAGCGATTACCGGGGAGCTGTTTTTT.

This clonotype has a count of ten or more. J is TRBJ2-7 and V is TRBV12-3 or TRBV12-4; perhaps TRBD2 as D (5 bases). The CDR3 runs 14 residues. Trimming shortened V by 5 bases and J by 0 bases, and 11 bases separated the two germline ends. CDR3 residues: CASSQLGYSYEQYF. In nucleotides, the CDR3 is TGTGCCAGCAGTCAACTAGGGTACTCCTACGAGCAGTACTTC.

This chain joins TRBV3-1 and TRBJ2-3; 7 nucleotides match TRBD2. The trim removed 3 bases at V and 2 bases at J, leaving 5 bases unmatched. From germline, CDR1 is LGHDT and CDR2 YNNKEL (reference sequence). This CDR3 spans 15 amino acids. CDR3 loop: CASSQIGTNTDTQYF. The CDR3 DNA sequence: TGTGCCAGCAGCCAGATCGGGACTAACACAGATACGCAGTATTTT.

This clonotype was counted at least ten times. The CDR3 DNA follows: TGCAGTGCTAAGGGGGGTGCTAAAGAGACCCAGTACTTC. Translation: CSAKGGAKETQYF. The J gene is TRBJ2-5, the V gene TRBV20-1, with D perhaps being TRBD1 or TRBD2 (6 bases each). The V gene's germline CDR1 is DFQATT and CDR2 SNEGSKA (reference sequence). Trimming removed 4 bases from V and 3 bases from J, with 12 bases in between. CDR3 length: 13 residues.

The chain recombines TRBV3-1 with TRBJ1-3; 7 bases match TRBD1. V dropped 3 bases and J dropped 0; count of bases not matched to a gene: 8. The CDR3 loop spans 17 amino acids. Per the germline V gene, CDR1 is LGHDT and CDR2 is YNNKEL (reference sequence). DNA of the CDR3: TGTGCCAGCAGCCAGAAACAGGGGCCAATCTCTGGAAACACCATATATTTT. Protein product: CASSQKQGPISGNTIYF.

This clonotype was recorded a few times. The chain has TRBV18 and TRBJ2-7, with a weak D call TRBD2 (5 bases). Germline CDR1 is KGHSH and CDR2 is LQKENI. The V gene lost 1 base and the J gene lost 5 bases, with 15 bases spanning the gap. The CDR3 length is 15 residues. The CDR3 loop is CASSPLGRGLNEQYF. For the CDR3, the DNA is TGTGCCAGCTCACCACTAGGACGCGGGCTCAACGAGCAGTACTTC.

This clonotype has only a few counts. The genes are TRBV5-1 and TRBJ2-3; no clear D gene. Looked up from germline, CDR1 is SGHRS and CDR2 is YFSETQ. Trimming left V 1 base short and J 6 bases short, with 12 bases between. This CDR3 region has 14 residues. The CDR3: CASSLMQLQDTQYF. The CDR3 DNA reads TGCGCCAGCAGCTTGATGCAGTTACAGGATACGCAGTATTTT.

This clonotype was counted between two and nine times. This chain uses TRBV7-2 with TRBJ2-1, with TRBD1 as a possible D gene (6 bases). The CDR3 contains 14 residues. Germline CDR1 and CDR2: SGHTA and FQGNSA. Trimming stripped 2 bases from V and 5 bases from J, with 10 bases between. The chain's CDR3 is CASSLWAGDNEQFF. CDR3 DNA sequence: TGTGCCAGCAGCTTATGGGCAGGGGACAATGAGCAGTTCTTC.

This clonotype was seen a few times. CDR3 nucleotides: TGCAGCGTTGGAGAGTCCATTTACACTGAAGCTTTCTTT. This gives the protein CSVGESIYTEAFF. V usage is TRBV29-1 and J usage is TRBJ1-1; no clear D gene. This CDR3 has 13 amino acids. The germline V gene encodes CDR1 SQVTM and CDR2 ANQGSEA. Between the trimmed V and J ends, which lost 4 bases and 3 bases, there was a span of 12 bases.

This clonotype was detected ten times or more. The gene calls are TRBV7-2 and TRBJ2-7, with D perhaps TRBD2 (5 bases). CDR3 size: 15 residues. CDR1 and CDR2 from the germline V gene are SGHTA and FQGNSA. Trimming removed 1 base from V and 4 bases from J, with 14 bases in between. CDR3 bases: TGTGCCAGCAGCTTAGTGCCGGTTGGCGGGTACGAGCAGTACTTC. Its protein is CASSLVPVGGYEQYF.

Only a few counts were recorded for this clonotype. CDR3 sequence: CASCNRTGGGYTF. The DNA for the CDR3 is TGTGCCAGCTGCAACCGGACAGGGGGCGGCTACACCTTC. V usage is TRBV6-2 or TRBV6-3 and J usage is TRBJ1-2; 11 bases align to TRBD1. The V segment lost 8 bases and the J segment 8 bases; nucleotides outside the gene matches: 7. The CDR3 totals 13 residues. Germline CDR1 and CDR2: MNHEY and SVGEGT.

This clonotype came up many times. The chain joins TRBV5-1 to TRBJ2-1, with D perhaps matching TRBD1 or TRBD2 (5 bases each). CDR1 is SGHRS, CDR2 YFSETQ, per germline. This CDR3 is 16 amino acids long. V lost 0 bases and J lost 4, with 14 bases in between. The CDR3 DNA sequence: TGCGCCAGCAGCTTGGAAGGGACCGGGGTTTACAATGAGCAGTTCTTC. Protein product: CASSLEGTGVYNEQFF.

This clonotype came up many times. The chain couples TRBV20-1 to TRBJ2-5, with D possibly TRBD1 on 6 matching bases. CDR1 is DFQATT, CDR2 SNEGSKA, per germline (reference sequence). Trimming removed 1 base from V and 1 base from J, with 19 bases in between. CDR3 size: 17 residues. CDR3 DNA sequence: TGCAGTGCTAGAGTAGCCCGGGGACAATCCATCCAAGAGACCCAGTACTTC. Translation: CSARVARGQSIQETQYF.

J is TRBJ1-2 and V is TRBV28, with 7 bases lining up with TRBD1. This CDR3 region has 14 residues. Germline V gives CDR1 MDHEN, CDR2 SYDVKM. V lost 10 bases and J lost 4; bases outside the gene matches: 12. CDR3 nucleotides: TGTGCCACCTCCAGGGGGGGGCAATTCTATGGCTACACCTTC. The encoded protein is CATSRGGQFYGYTF.

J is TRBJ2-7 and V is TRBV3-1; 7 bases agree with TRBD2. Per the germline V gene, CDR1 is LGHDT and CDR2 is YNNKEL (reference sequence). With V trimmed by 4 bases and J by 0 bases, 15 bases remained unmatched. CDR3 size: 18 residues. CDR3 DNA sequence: TGTGCCAGCAGCCCCGGGAGGTCCGTTTATCCCCCCTCCTACGAGCAGTACTTC. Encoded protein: CASSPGRSVYPPSYEQYF.

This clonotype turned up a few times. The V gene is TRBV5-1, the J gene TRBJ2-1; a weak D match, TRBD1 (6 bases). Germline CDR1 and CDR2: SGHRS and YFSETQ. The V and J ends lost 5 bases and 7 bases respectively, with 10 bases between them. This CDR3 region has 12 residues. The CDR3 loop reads CASRKQGNEQFF. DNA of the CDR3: TGCGCCAGCAGAAAACAGGGAAATGAGCAGTTCTTC.

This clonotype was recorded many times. The CDR3 sequence is CAIRGTSSSYEQYF. The CDR3 nucleotides are TGTGCCATCAGGGGGACCAGTAGCTCCTACGAGCAGTACTTC. The chain recombines TRBV10-3 with TRBJ2-7; D is possibly TRBD1 or TRBD2 (5 bases each). V lost 6 bases and J 0 bases, leaving 12 bases between the germline ends. Germline V gene sequence: CDR1 ENHRY, CDR2 SYGVKD. This CDR3 is 14 amino acids long.

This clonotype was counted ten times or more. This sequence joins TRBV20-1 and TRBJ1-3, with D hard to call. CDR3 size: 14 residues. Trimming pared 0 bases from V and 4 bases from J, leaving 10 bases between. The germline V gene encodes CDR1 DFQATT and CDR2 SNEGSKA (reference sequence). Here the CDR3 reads CSARDLREGNTIYF. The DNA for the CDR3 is TGCAGTGCTAGAGATCTCAGAGAGGGAAACACCATATATTTT.

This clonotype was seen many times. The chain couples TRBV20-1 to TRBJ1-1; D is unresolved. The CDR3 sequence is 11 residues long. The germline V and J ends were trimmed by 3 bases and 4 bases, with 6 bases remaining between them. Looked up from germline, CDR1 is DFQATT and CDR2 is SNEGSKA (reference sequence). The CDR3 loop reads CSARGLTEAFF. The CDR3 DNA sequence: TGCAGTGCTAGGGGTCTCACTGAAGCTTTCTTT.